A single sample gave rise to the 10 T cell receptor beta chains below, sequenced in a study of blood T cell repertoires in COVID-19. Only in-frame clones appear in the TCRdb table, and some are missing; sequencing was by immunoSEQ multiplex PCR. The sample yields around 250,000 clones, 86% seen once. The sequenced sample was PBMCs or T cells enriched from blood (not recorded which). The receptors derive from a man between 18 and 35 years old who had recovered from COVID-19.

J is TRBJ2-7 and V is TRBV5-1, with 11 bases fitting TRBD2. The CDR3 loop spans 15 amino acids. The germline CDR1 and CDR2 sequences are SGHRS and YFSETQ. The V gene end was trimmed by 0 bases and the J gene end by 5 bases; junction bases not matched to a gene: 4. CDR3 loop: CASSLGGTSGHEQYF. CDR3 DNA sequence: TGCGCCAGCAGCTTGGGGGGGACTAGCGGCCACGAGCAGTACTTC.

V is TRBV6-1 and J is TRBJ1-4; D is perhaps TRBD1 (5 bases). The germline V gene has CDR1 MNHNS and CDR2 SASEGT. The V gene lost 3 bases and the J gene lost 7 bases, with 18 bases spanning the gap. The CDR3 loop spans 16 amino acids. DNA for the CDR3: TGTGCCAGCAGTGATGGGGGGATTGGGATGAGTGAAAAACTGTTTTTT. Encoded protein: CASSDGGIGMSEKLFF.

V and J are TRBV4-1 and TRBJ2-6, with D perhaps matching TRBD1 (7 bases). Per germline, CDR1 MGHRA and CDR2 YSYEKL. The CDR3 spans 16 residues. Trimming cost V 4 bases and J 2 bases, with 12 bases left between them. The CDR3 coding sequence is TGCGCCAGCAGCCGAGACAGGGAGGCTGGGGCCAACGTCCTGACTTTC. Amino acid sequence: CASSRDREAGANVLTF.

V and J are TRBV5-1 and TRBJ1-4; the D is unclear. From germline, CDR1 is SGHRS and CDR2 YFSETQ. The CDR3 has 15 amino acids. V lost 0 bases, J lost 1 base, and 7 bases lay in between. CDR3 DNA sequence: TGCGCCAGCAGCTTGGCCGGGAAAACTAATGAAAAACTGTTTTTT. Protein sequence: CASSLAGKTNEKLFF.

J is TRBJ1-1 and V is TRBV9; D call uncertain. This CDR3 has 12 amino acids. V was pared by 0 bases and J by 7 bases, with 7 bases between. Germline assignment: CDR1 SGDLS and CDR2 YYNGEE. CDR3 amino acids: CASSVEEGEAFF. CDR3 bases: TGTGCCAGCAGCGTAGAGGAGGGTGAAGCTTTCTTT.

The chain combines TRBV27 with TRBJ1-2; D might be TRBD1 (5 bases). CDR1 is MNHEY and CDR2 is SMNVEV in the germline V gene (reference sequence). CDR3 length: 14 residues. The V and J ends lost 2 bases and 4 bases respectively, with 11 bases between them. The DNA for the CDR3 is TGTGCCAGCAGTTTACGGGGGTTGGGCTATGGCTACACCTTC. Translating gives CASSLRGLGYGYTF.

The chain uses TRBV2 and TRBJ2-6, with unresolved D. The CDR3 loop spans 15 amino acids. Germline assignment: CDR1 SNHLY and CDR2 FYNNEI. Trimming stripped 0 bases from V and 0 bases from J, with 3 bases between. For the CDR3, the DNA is TGTGCCAGCAGTGAAGCCTTCTCTGGGGCCAACGTCCTGACTTTC. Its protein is CASSEAFSGANVLTF.

Written as DNA, the CDR3 is TGCGCCAGCAGCGGCGGCGTCCTAGCGGGAGGAGAGACCCAGTACTTC. As protein: CASSGGVLAGGETQYF. The chain links TRBV5-1 to TRBJ2-5; 11 bases are shared with TRBD2. V was pared by 4 bases and J by 4 bases, with 9 bases of the junction left unmatched. The germline V gene encodes CDR1 SGHRS and CDR2 YFSETQ. The CDR3 extends over 16 amino acids.

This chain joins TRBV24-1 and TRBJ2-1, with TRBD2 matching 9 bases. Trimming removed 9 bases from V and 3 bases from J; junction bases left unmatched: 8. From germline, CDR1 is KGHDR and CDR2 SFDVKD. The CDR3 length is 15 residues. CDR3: CATGAVAGDYNEQFF. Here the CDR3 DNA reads TGTGCCACCGGCGCCGTAGCGGGGGACTACAATGAGCAGTTCTTC.

CDR3 DNA: TGTGCCAGCAGTTTTCAGGGGACCGCCAATCAGCCCCAGCATTTT. Protein sequence: CASSFQGTANQPQHF. The J gene is TRBJ1-5, the V gene TRBV2; D possibly corresponds to TRBD1 (6 bases). The CDR3 covers 15 residues. Trimming shortened V by 5 bases and J by 3 bases, and 14 bases separated the two germline ends. Per the germline V gene, CDR1 is SNHLY and CDR2 is FYNNEI.